These T cell receptor beta chains were read from a single sample in a study of radiotherapy plus CTLA-4 blockade in lung cancer. Profiling relied on immunoSEQ multiplex PCR, and the TCRdb table lists in-frame clones only, not all of them. The sample carries under 50,000 clones, about 86% recorded once. The sample here was peripheral blood, taken from a patient treated with radiotherapy plus ipilimumab. The source is a human donor with non-small cell lung cancer whose response to radiotherapy plus ipilimumab could not be evaluated. CDR3s include the opening cysteine and the closing phenylalanine or tryptophan. Fields, in order: clone size, V gene, D gene, J gene, CDR3 protein, CDR3 DNA. A D gene is named only where the DNA matches it firmly. For some rows the clone size is stated as once, few or many, or as a class when expanded; others skip it.

.	TRBV5-6	TRBD1	TRBJ2-2	CASSLGQGAGELFF	TGTGCCAGCAGCCTGGGACAGGGGGCCGGGGAGCTGTTTTTT
.	TRBV5-1	.	TRBJ2-5	CASRTTSGTGETQYF	TGCGCCAGCAGAACAACTAGCGGGACAGGGGAGACCCAGTACTTC
.	TRBV6-6	.	TRBJ1-2	CASSYPQAF	TGTGCCAGCAGTTACCCACAGGCCTTC
.	TRBV10-3	.	TRBJ2-3	CAISGTGGDTDTQYF	TGTGCCATCAGTGGGACAGGAGGGGATACAGATACGCAGTATTTT
.	TRBV28	.	TRBJ2-7	CASSLLAGVEQYF	TGTGCCAGCAGTTTATTAGCAGGGGTCGAGCAGTACTTC
.	TRBV11-2	.	TRBJ1-1	CASSLDVGGTEAFF	TGTGCCAGCAGCTTAGACGTAGGGGGTACTGAAGCTTTCTTT
.	TRBV11-2	TRBD2	TRBJ2-3	CASSYLGTSGRGATDTQYF	TGTGCCAGCAGCTACCTAGGGACTAGCGGGAGGGGTGCGACAGATACGCAGTATTTT
.	TRBV7-2	TRBD1	TRBJ1-5	CASSKTGTYQPQHF	TGTGCCAGCAGCAAGACAGGGACATATCAGCCCCAGCATTTT
.	TRBV5-6	TRBD1	TRBJ1-2	CASSPLDRGLYGYTF	TGTGCCAGCAGCCCATTGGACAGGGGGCTCTATGGCTACACCTTC
.	TRBV5-1	TRBD1	TRBJ1-1	CASSFAGTGVGTEAFF	TGCGCCAGCAGCTTCGCTGGGACAGGGGTTGGCACTGAAGCTTTCTTT
.	TRBV6-5	.	TRBJ2-7	CASSYGAATYEQYF	TGTGCCAGCAGTTACGGGGCCGCCACCTACGAGCAGTACTTC
.	TRBV5-5	TRBD1	TRBJ1-2	CASSMRQGSGYTF	TGTGCCAGCAGCATGCGACAGGGGAGTGGCTACACCTTC
.	TRBV21-1	.	TRBJ2-3	CASSPLLGLAGVGTDTQYF	TGTGCCAGCAGCCCACTGTTGGGACTAGCGGGAGTCGGCACAGATACGCAGTATTTT
once	TRBV5-6	.	TRBJ2-1	CASSLGGRDRYNEQFF	TGTGCCAGCAGCTTGGGGGGGCGCGATCGCTACAATGAGCAGTTCTTC
.	TRBV7-2	TRBD2	TRBJ2-1	CASSLGGLVRDEQFF	TGTGCCAGCAGCTTAGGAGGACTAGTTCGCGATGAGCAGTTCTTC
.	TRBV5-6	TRBD2	TRBJ2-7	CASSFGTSGRVLGEQYF	TGTGCCAGCAGCTTTGGGACTAGCGGGAGGGTTCTTGGAGAGCAGTACTTC
few	TRBV28	.	TRBJ2-3	CASSSLFGTDTQYF	TGTGCCAGCAGTTCACTTTTTGGCACAGATACGCAGTATTTT
.	TRBV14	.	TRBJ2-1	CASSPRFWDTYNEQFF	TGTGCCAGCAGCCCGAGATTCTGGGACACCTACAATGAGCAGTTCTTC
few	TRBV5-1	TRBD2	TRBJ2-3	CASSLLLAGGPQDTQYF	TGCGCCAGCAGCTTGCTTCTAGCGGGAGGGCCCCAAGATACGCAGTATTTT
.	TRBV18	TRBD1	TRBJ2-7	CASSPGTGGTEQYF	TGTGCCAGCTCACCCGGGACAGGGGGGACGGAGCAGTACTTC
.	TRBV11-2	.	TRBJ2-7	CASSLPGIYEQYF	TGTGCCAGCAGCCTGCCGGGTATCTACGAGCAGTACTTC
.	TRBV19	TRBD1	TRBJ1-1	CASKTGPNTEAFF	TGTGCCAGTAAGACAGGGCCGAACACTGAAGCTTTCTTT
.	TRBV28	TRBD1	TRBJ1-5	CASFDRGQPQHF	TGTGCCAGTTTCGACAGGGGCCAGCCCCAGCATTTT
.	TRBV7-9	.	TRBJ1-1	CASSVDRYEAFF	TGTGCCAGCAGCGTCGACAGGTATGAAGCTTTCTTT
once	TRBV28	.	TRBJ1-3	CASSCPPMTGHSGNTIYF	TGTGCCAGCAGTTGCCCCCCTATGACAGGCCACTCTGGAAACACCATATATTTT
few	TRBV5-6	TRBD1	TRBJ2-7	CASSLVTGDYEQYF	TGTGCCAGCAGCTTGGTGACAGGGGACTACGAGCAGTACTTC
.	TRBV7-9	TRBD2	TRBJ2-3	CASSSWTSGGFDTQYF	TGTGCCAGCAGCTCATGGACTAGCGGGGGCTTTGATACGCAGTATTTT
.	TRBV19	.	TRBJ1-2	CASRGSGYGYTF	TGTGCCAGTAGAGGTTCGGGCTATGGCTACACCTTC
.	TRBV5-4	TRBD2	TRBJ2-7	CASSLEAGGPHEQYF	TGTGCCAGCAGCTTGGAGGCGGGAGGGCCCCACGAGCAGTACTTC
.	TRBV19	.	TRBJ1-5	CATPGWNSNQPQHF	TGTGCCACCCCCGGGTGGAATAGCAATCAGCCCCAGCATTTT
.	TRBV9	.	TRBJ2-5	CASSVDGGETQYF	TGTGCCAGCAGCGTAGATGGAGGAGAGACCCAGTACTTC
.	TRBV28	.	TRBJ1-5	CASSATQGIYSNQPQHF	TGTGCCAGCAGTGCCACTCAGGGGATTTATAGCAATCAGCCCCAGCATTTT
.	TRBV11-3	.	TRBJ2-5	CASSTGTPTQYF	TGTGCCAGCAGCACCGGGACTCCTACGCAGTACTTC
.	TRBV6-5	.	TRBJ2-3	CASRHQIRADTQYF	TGTGCCAGCAGACACCAGATCAGGGCAGATACGCAGTATTTT
.	TRBV4-1	TRBD1	TRBJ1-2	CASSQDKAGTAGPLRGYTF	TGCGCCAGCAGCCAAGACAAGGCCGGGACAGCAGGGCCCCTGCGGGGCTACACCTTC
.	TRBV4-2	.	TRBJ1-3	CASSQPSRAGSGNTIYF	TGTGCCAGCAGCCAACCATCGCGAGCAGGCTCTGGAAACACCATATATTTT
.	TRBV2	.	TRBJ1-5	CASSEGGNQPQHF	TGTGCCAGCAGTGAGGGCGGCAATCAGCCCCAGCATTTT
.	TRBV2	.	TRBJ2-5	CASSWDLPRQTQYF	TGTGCCAGCAGTTGGGACTTACCTAGGCAGACCCAGTACTTC
.	TRBV10-3	.	TRBJ1-1	CATGRETMNTEAFF	TGTGCCACCGGCCGGGAGACCATGAACACTGAAGCTTTCTTT
.	TRBV15	.	TRBJ2-1	CATKEGARQNEQFF	TGTGCCACCAAGGAGGGGGCGAGACAGAATGAGCAGTTCTTC